What follows are 27 T cell receptor beta chains derived from one specimen sequenced in a study of blood T cell repertoires in COVID-19. Sequencing used immunoSEQ multiplex PCR; TCRdb keeps in-frame clones, though not all of them. The repertoire has about 220,000 clones, roughly four fifths of them found once; the top ten carry 3%. Sample: peripheral blood. The receptors derive from a young woman who had recovered from COVID-19.

V gene TRBV7-9 combines with J gene TRBJ2-7; D ambiguous. The V end was cut by 4 bases, the J end by 3 bases, with 10 bases between. CDR1 is SEHNR, CDR2 FQNEAQ, per germline (reference sequence). The CDR3 is 13 amino acids. CDR3 residues: CASSSRGFYEQYF. As DNA, the CDR3 is TGTGCCAGCAGCTCCCGCGGCTTCTACGAGCAGTACTTC. Based on the CDR3 plus reference TRBV7-9 and TRBJ2-7, the full variable domain is DTGVSQNPRHKITKRGQNVTFRCDPISEHNRLYWYRQTLGQGPEFLTYFQNEAQLEKSRLLSDRFSAERPKGSFSTLEIQRTEQGDSAMYLCASSSRGFYEQYFGPGTRLTVT.

The genes are TRBV9 and TRBJ2-7, with 9 bases that match TRBD2. CDR3 length: 15 amino acids. V shed 3 bases, J shed 6 bases, and the junction held 10 bases outside the gene matches. Germline V gives CDR1 SGDLS, CDR2 YYNGEE. As DNA, the CDR3 is TGTGCCAGCAGCGCCTCTAGCGGGGCGGGGGGCGAGCAGTACTTC. Translation gives CASSASSGAGGEQYF.

This clone occurred once. Other DNA sequences in the sample encode the same CDR3. The V and J genes are TRBV9 and TRBJ2-7; TRBD1 aligns across 9 bases. Germline-derived CDR1 and CDR2 are SGDLS and YYNGEE. The V and J ends lost 0 bases and 2 bases, in that order; junction bases with no gene match: 3. CDR3 length: 15 amino acids. The CDR3 reads CASSVAGDRAYEQYF. CDR3 nucleotides: TGTGCCAGCAGCGTAGCGGGGGACAGGGCCTACGAGCAGTACTTC. Full variable domain (rest looked up from reference TRBV9 and TRBJ2-7): DSGVTQTPKHLITATGQRVTLRCSPRSGDLSVYWYQQSLDQGLQFLIQYYNGEERAKGNILERFSAQQFPDLHSELNLSSLELGDSALYFCASSVAGDRAYEQYFGPGTRLTVT.

The chain couples TRBV24-1 to TRBJ1-1; D is possibly TRBD1 (6 bases). The CDR3 contains 15 residues. Germline V gives CDR1 KGHDR, CDR2 SFDVKD. V was trimmed by 5 bases and J by 0 bases, leaving 12 bases between them. The CDR3 coding sequence is TGTGCCACCAGTGGGAAGACAGGACTGAACACTGAAGCTTTCTTT. It codes for CATSGKTGLNTEAFF.

This clone was detected once. The genes are TRBV7-9 and TRBJ2-1, with D tentatively TRBD2 (6 bases). V was trimmed by 6 bases and J by 14 bases, leaving 20 bases between them. The CDR3 extends over 13 amino acids. CDR1 is SEHNR, CDR2 FQNEAQ, per germline (reference sequence). CDR3 bases: TGTGCCAGCAGTCCCCTGAGCGGGCCGGGGAAGTTCTTC. Protein sequence: CASSPLSGPGKFF.

This clone has only one observation. The V call is TRBV5-1, the J call TRBJ1-6, with D possibly being TRBD1 (6 bases). This CDR3 has 15 amino acids. Looked up from germline, CDR1 is SGHRS and CDR2 is YFSETQ. Trimming removed 0 bases from V and 9 bases from J, with 13 bases in between. For the CDR3, the DNA is TGCGCCAGCAGCTTGGCCGGTCAGGGGCGTTCACCCCTCCACTTT. It codes for CASSLAGQGRSPLHF.

The V call is TRBV28, the J call TRBJ1-2, with TRBD1 identical over 7 bases. Germline lookup yields CDR1 MDHEN and CDR2 SYDVKM. The CDR3 runs 15 residues. Trimming cost V 3 bases and J 11 bases; bases outside gene matches: 15. Here the CDR3 DNA reads TGTGCCAGCAGTTTTTTGCCCAGGACAGGTCGGATTTACACCTTC. This codes for CASSFLPRTGRIYTF.

The gene calls are TRBV6-5 and TRBJ1-6; weak D call: TRBD1 (5 bases). The germline gives CDR1 MNHEY, CDR2 SVGAGI. This CDR3 region has 13 residues. V was trimmed by 11 bases and J by 6 bases, leaving 14 bases between them. The CDR3 bases are TGTGCCTCCAGGGTGGTGCTTAATTCACCCCTCCACTTT. It is translated as CASRVVLNSPLHF.

This clone was picked up one time. The J gene is TRBJ1-1, the V gene TRBV6-6, with 9 bases lining up with TRBD1. V lost 6 bases, J lost 0 bases, and 2 bases stayed unmatched. This CDR3 region has 14 residues. Germline-derived CDR1 and CDR2 are MNHNY and SVGAGI (reference sequence). In nucleotides, the CDR3 is TGTGCCAGCAGGGACAGGGGATTGAACACTGAAGCTTTCTTT. It is translated as CASRDRGLNTEAFF.

The CDR3 DNA sequence: TGCGCCAGCAGCCCGAGGGTCGGCGAGCAGTACTTC. Translating gives CASSPRVGEQYF. V usage is TRBV4-1 and J usage is TRBJ2-7; D is perhaps TRBD2 (5 bases). The CDR3 is 12 residues long. Between the trimmed V and J ends, which lost 4 bases and 6 bases, there was a span of 10 bases. Germline CDR1 and CDR2: MGHRA and YSYEKL.

This clone was seen a single time. The chain links TRBV12-3 or TRBV12-4 to TRBJ1-2; 8 bases match TRBD1. The ends lost 6 bases at V and 3 bases at J; junction bases unmatched: 3. This CDR3 contains 13 residues. The CDR3 reads CASSPDRDYGYTF. The CDR3 region has the DNA TGTGCCAGCAGCCCGGACAGGGACTATGGCTACACCTTC.

The gene calls are TRBV7-8 and TRBJ1-1, with a weak D call TRBD1 (6 bases). CDR1 is SGHVS and CDR2 is FQNEAQ in the germline V gene. Trimming removed 5 bases from V and 0 bases from J, with 10 bases in between. The CDR3 runs to 14 residues. CDR3 region: CASSTDSMNTEAFF. The CDR3 DNA sequence: TGTGCCAGCAGCACGGACAGTATGAACACTGAAGCTTTCTTT.

The chain recombines TRBV10-2 with TRBJ1-5; TRBD1 matches at 9 bases. Trimming removed 2 bases from V and 7 bases from J; junction bases left unmatched: 6. In germline, CDR1 is WSHSY, CDR2 SAAADI. This CDR3 has 15 amino acids. CDR3 sequence reads: CASSEAGTGNQPQHF. The DNA for the CDR3 is TGCGCCAGCAGTGAGGCAGGGACAGGGAACCAGCCCCAGCATTTT.

CDR3 in amino acids: CASSLEQGPTDGEKLFF. CDR3 bases: TGCGCCAGCAGCCTAGAACAGGGGCCTACGGACGGGGAAAAACTGTTTTTT. The J gene is TRBJ1-4, the V gene TRBV5-1; TRBD1 agrees at 7 bases. Germline assignment: CDR1 SGHRS and CDR2 YFSETQ. The trim removed 4 bases at V and 8 bases at J, leaving 17 bases unmatched. The CDR3 extends over 17 amino acids.

In its sample, this clone was seen many times. The gene calls are TRBV5-1 and TRBJ2-7, with TRBD1 matching 7 bases. The CDR3 consists of 13 residues. V lost 7 bases to trimming and J lost 2 bases; unmatched junction nucleotides: 6. From germline, CDR1 is SGHRS and CDR2 YFSETQ. The CDR3 DNA is TGCGCCAGCGGGTGGGACAGAACCTACGAGCAGTACTTC. It is translated as CASGWDRTYEQYF.

This clone was found a few times. The chain has TRBV19 and TRBJ2-7; D not resolved. The germline CDR1 and CDR2 sequences are LNHDA and SQIVND (reference sequence). There are 11 residues in the CDR3. V lost 1 base and J 6 bases, leaving 4 bases between the germline ends. The CDR3, as DNA: TGTGCCAGTAGTATAGCTAGCGAGCAGTACTTC. Protein product: CASSIASEQYF.

V gene TRBV7-9 combines with J gene TRBJ1-2; D possibly corresponds to TRBD1 (5 bases). CDR3 length: 15 residues. Germline V gene sequence: CDR1 SEHNR, CDR2 FQNEAQ (reference sequence). Trimming took off 2 bases at V and 2 bases at J, with 12 bases between the two ends. The CDR3 spells CASSLPGRENYGYTF. The CDR3 DNA follows: TGTGCCAGCAGCTTACCGGGACGGGAGAACTATGGCTACACCTTC.

This clone was picked up a small number of times. Other DNA sequences in the same sample also yield this CDR3. The chain recombines TRBV4-1 with TRBJ2-7, with 8 bases matching TRBD1. Germline CDR1 reads MGHRA; CDR2 reads YSYEKL. CDR3 length: 15 residues. J was trimmed by 2 bases and V by 3 bases; bases with no gene match: 6. The CDR3, as DNA: TGCGCCAGCAGCCAGTCATTGACAGGGGCCTACGAGCAGTACTTC. Translation: CASSQSLTGAYEQYF.

The rearrangement uses TRBV6-5 and TRBJ1-6; TRBD1 matches 8 bases. CDR1 and CDR2 from the germline V gene are MNHEY and SVGAGI. This CDR3 has 15 amino acids. The V segment lost 6 bases and the J segment 5 bases; nucleotides outside the gene matches: 6. The DNA of the CDR3 is TGTGCCAGCAGAGATGCACAGGGGGATAATTCACCCCTCCACTTT. Protein product: CASRDAQGDNSPLHF.

About this clone itself: Germline is not matched at one junction end, which may reflect a read error. The J gene is TRBJ1-4, the V gene TRBV11-2; a possible D gene is TRBD1 (5 bases). Germline assignment: CDR1 SGHAT and CDR2 FQNNGV. The CDR3 consists of 13 residues. The chain's CDR3 is CASSLDRGQASVW. The CDR3 DNA reads as TGTGCCAGCAGCTTAGATAGGGGTCAGGCCTCGGTTTGG.

This chain joins TRBV28 and TRBJ2-1; 7 positions match TRBD2. Germline V lookup: CDR1 MDHEN, CDR2 SYDVKM. V lost 7 bases to trimming and J lost 10 bases; unmatched junction nucleotides: 7. The CDR3 runs to 12 residues. Written as DNA, the CDR3 is TGTGCCAGCAAAGATCCGGGACTAGAGCAGTTCTTC. Translated: CASKDPGLEQFF.

This chain uses TRBV6-5 with TRBJ2-1; D unclear. The CDR3 covers 11 residues. Per the germline V gene, CDR1 is MNHEY and CDR2 is SVGAGI. Trimming stripped 2 bases from V and 7 bases from J, with 3 bases between. For the CDR3, the DNA is TGTGCCAGCAGTTACCGGAATGAGCAGTTCTTC. It translates to CASSYRNEQFF.

The rearrangement uses TRBV29-1 and TRBJ2-7; D gene ambiguous. Trimming left V 3 bases short and J 3 bases short, with 18 bases between. The germline CDR1 and CDR2 sequences are SQVTM and ANQGSEA. CDR3 length: 15 residues. The CDR3 bases are TGCAGCGTTGATCTAGGAACCTTCAGAGACTACGAGCAGTACTTC. Its translation is CSVDLGTFRDYEQYF.

Here the CDR3 reads CASSLASVGELFF. The CDR3 nucleotides read TGTGCCAGCAGCTTAGCGTCGGTAGGGGAGCTGTTTTTT. The rearrangement links TRBV7-9 to TRBJ2-2; no definite D call. CDR1 and CDR2 from the germline V gene are SEHNR and FQNEAQ (reference sequence). The V gene lost 0 bases and the J gene lost 8 bases, with 7 bases spanning the gap. The CDR3 has 13 amino acids.

This clone has just one count. The genes are TRBV6-5 and TRBJ2-1; 11 bases are a match to TRBD2. With V trimmed by 6 bases and J by 6 bases, 7 bases remained unmatched. CDR1 and CDR2 from the germline V gene are MNHEY and SVGAGI. This CDR3 comprises 15 residues. The CDR3 reads CASRLTGTSGNEQFF. CDR3 nucleotides: TGTGCCAGCAGACTAACAGGGACTAGCGGCAATGAGCAGTTCTTC.

The CDR3 bases are TGTGCCATCAGTGATAGCGGGAGTGGGTATGAGCAGTTCTTC. Translated, it gives CAISDSGSGYEQFF. This chain links TRBV10-3 with TRBJ2-1; 9 nucleotides match TRBD2. The CDR3 totals 14 residues. Germline lookup yields CDR1 ENHRY and CDR2 SYGVKD. The J segment lost 8 bases and the V segment lost 3 bases, leaving 5 bases of the junction unmatched.

A single count supports this clone. The rearrangement links TRBV27 to TRBJ1-2; perhaps TRBD1 as D (6 bases). V was clipped by 4 bases and J by 3 bases, with 12 bases between them. The CDR3 spans 14 residues. Per the germline V gene, CDR1 is MNHEY and CDR2 is SMNVEV (reference sequence). CDR3 coding DNA: TGTGCCAGCAGTTCCAGGGGAGAATACTATGGCTACACCTTC. Its protein is CASSSRGEYYGYTF.